The 28 T cell receptor beta chains listed next were all sequenced from one sample in a study of Ad26.COV2.S vaccination and SARS-CoV-2 variants. As for treatment: approximately 18 received Ad26.COV2.S at low or high dose, single or two shots; roughly five received placebo; per-sample allocation not given. Sampling was done on day 63 after the first vaccine or placebo injection. Repertoires were generated with immunoSEQ multiplex PCR, while TCRdb's copy carries only in-frame clones and drops some. Found here are some 340,000 clones, around 83% of them singletons; the top ten hold more than 1.5%. The sequencing here drew on peripheral blood, taken in a trial of Ad26.COV2.S vaccine versus placebo. Receptors originate from a person aged 18-65 years who received the Ad26.COV2.S COVID-19 vaccine or a placebo.

This chain uses TRBV6-6 with TRBJ1-3; tentative D call: TRBD1 (5 bases). The CDR3 runs 14 residues. Trimming took off 6 bases at V and 2 bases at J, with 11 bases between the two ends. CDR1 and CDR2 from the germline V gene are MNHNY and SVGAGI (reference sequence). The CDR3 is CASRLTVPGNTIYF. The CDR3 DNA reads as TGTGCCAGCAGGTTGACAGTCCCTGGAAACACCATATATTTT.

V gene TRBV18 combines with J gene TRBJ2-4; maybe TRBD1 (7 bases). The CDR3 is made up of 14 amino acids. V was pared by 5 bases and J by 5 bases, with 13 bases between. Per the germline V gene, CDR1 is KGHSH and CDR2 is LQKENI. The CDR3 nucleotides are TGTGCCAGCTCATCCCAGGGGGGTCAAAACATTCAGTACTTC. This sequence encodes CASSSQGGQNIQYF.

Only one count was recorded for this clone. The chain has TRBV29-1 and TRBJ2-4; no reliable D call. The germline V and J ends were trimmed by 6 bases and 8 bases, with 11 bases remaining between them. Germline V lookup: CDR1 SQVTM, CDR2 ANQGSEA. The CDR3 consists of 11 residues. The CDR3 coding sequence is TGCAGCGTCAAGGACGAGGACATTCAGTACTTC. Translation: CSVKDEDIQYF.

This clone was found once. V is TRBV9 and J is TRBJ2-1, with D possibly TRBD2 on 6 matching bases. The CDR3 runs 15 residues. Trimming cost V 4 bases and J 7 bases, with 18 bases left between them. Germline V CDR1 and CDR2: SGDLS, YYNGEE. In DNA, the CDR3 is TGTGCCAGCAGCTTCCAAGCGGGCCCGGGGAATGAGCAGTTCTTC. Translated: CASSFQAGPGNEQFF.

The table lists this clone with a count of one. The CDR3 DNA sequence: TGTGCCAGCAGCCAAGATTCGAAGGGGAGAGCTTTCTTT. It yields the protein CASSQDSKGRAFF. The rearrangement uses TRBV3-1 (or the pseudogene TRBV3-2) and TRBJ1-1, with D possibly TRBD1 on 5 matching bases. The V gene's germline CDR1 is LGHDT and CDR2 YNNKEL (reference sequence). The ends were cut back, 0 bases at V and 10 bases at J, with 12 bases in the middle. The CDR3 sequence is 13 residues long.

This clone occurred once. The rearrangement uses TRBV6-5 and TRBJ1-6, with 9 bases matching TRBD1. The V gene end was trimmed by 5 bases and the J gene end by 10 bases; junction bases not matched to a gene: 6. The V gene's germline CDR1 is MNHEY and CDR2 SVGAGI. The CDR3 runs to 14 residues. In DNA form, the CDR3 reads TGTGCCAGCAGTCCGGGACAGGGAAGCTCACCCCTCCACTTT. Translating it yields CASSPGQGSSPLHF.

This clone has a single count. Other nucleotide sequences in the sample specify the same CDR3. The rearrangement links TRBV19 to TRBJ2-2, with D possibly matching TRBD2 (5 bases). Trimming shortened V by 1 base and J by 2 bases, and 8 bases separated the two germline ends. Looked up from germline, CDR1 is LNHDA and CDR2 is SQIVND (reference sequence). The CDR3 totals 15 residues. In nucleotides, the CDR3 is TGTGCCAGTAGTATAGGTCTAGCAAACACCGGGGAGCTGTTTTTT. Residues: CASSIGLANTGELFF.

The gene calls are TRBV19 and TRBJ2-1, with D possibly TRBD2 on 6 matching bases. Germline V gives CDR1 LNHDA, CDR2 SQIVND (reference sequence). This CDR3 comprises 13 residues. Trimming shortened V by 3 bases and J by 9 bases, and 12 bases separated the two germline ends. The CDR3 sequence: CASSMALGGEQFF. CDR3 DNA: TGTGCCAGTAGTATGGCCCTGGGGGGTGAGCAGTTCTTC.

The chain carries TRBV29-1 and TRBJ1-1, with a possible D match to TRBD1 (5 bases). Germline CDR1 SQVTM, CDR2 ANQGSEA. V was clipped by 8 bases and J by 6 bases, with 13 bases between them. The CDR3 contains 11 residues. In DNA form, the CDR3 reads TGCAGCCTCGGGGGGGGTGCTGAAGCTTTCTTT. Translated: CSLGGGAEAFF.

The genes are TRBV6-5 and TRBJ2-1; tentatively, D is TRBD1 (5 bases). The length of the CDR3 is 12 residues. The V and J ends lost 6 bases and 9 bases respectively, with 12 bases between them. CDR1 and CDR2 from the germline V gene are MNHEY and SVGAGI. The CDR3 loop is CASSLTGLEQFF. DNA for the CDR3: TGTGCCAGCAGCCTTACAGGCCTTGAGCAGTTCTTC.

The CDR3 bases are TGCAGTGCTAGTGAGAGAGGGAATGGCTACACCTTC. Translated: CSASERGNGYTF. This rearrangement joins TRBV20-1 to TRBJ1-2, with D unclear. The CDR3 extends over 12 amino acids. Germline V gives CDR1 DFQATT, CDR2 SNEGSKA (reference sequence). V shed 3 bases and J shed 6 bases, with 11 bases lying between them.

This chain links TRBV7-2 with TRBJ1-1, with D unclear. The CDR3 consists of 13 residues. Germline CDR1 is SGHTA and CDR2 is FQGNSA. V dropped 5 bases and J dropped 4 bases, with 11 bases sitting between them. The CDR3 is CASSQIWGTEAFF. The CDR3 nucleotides read TGTGCCAGCAGCCAGATTTGGGGCACTGAAGCTTTCTTT.

The chain uses TRBV7-8 and TRBJ1-1; D unresolved. The CDR3 runs 14 residues. The V gene's germline CDR1 is SGHVS and CDR2 FQNEAQ. Trimming took 2 bases from V and 2 from J, leaving 9 bases between them. DNA of the CDR3: TGTGCCAGCAGCTTACCCGGAATTAACACTGAAGCTTTCTTT. Encoded protein: CASSLPGINTEAFF.

J is TRBJ1-2 and V is TRBV5-1, with a weak D call TRBD1 (6 bases). Trimming pared 4 bases from V and 4 bases from J, leaving 20 bases between. The CDR3 length is 16 residues. From germline, CDR1 is SGHRS and CDR2 YFSETQ. The CDR3 loop is CASSLDPGALGYGYTF. The CDR3 nucleotides read TGCGCCAGCAGCCTAGACCCGGGGGCATTGGGCTATGGCTACACCTTC.

The chain couples TRBV6-1 to TRBJ1-2; no clear D. Germline lookup yields CDR1 MNHNS and CDR2 SASEGT. The V gene lost 3 bases and the J gene lost 7 bases, with 12 bases spanning the gap. The CDR3 loop spans 13 amino acids. The CDR3 here is CASSEEGSFGYTF. The CDR3, as DNA: TGTGCCAGCAGTGAGGAGGGTTCTTTTGGCTACACCTTC.

This clone was detected a few times. The V call is TRBV4-1, the J call TRBJ1-1, with D maybe TRBD1 (5 bases). CDR3 length: 15 residues. The ends were cut back, 3 bases at V and 3 bases at J, with 14 bases in the middle. Germline CDR1 reads MGHRA; CDR2 reads YSYEKL. CDR3: CASSHGRRGDTEAFF. For the CDR3, the DNA is TGCGCCAGCAGCCACGGACGCCGGGGCGACACTGAAGCTTTCTTT.

V is TRBV5-4 and J is TRBJ2-3; no firm D call. CDR1 and CDR2 (germline): SGHNT, YYREEE (reference sequence). The CDR3 has 14 residues. Trimming removed 2 bases from V and 8 bases from J, with 15 bases in between. CDR3 DNA sequence: TGTGCCAGCAGCTTCCGGGCCCCCGGCGGTACGCAGTATTTT. This codes for CASSFRAPGGTQYF.

The chain has TRBV5-1 and TRBJ2-3, with 8 bases aligning to TRBD1. The CDR3 consists of 15 residues. The germline V gene has CDR1 SGHRS and CDR2 YFSETQ. Trimming at V came to 4 bases and at J to 0 bases, leaving 4 bases not matched to a gene. DNA for the CDR3: TGCGCCAGCAGCAGGGGACAGGCTAGCACAGATACGCAGTATTTT. Its translation: CASSRGQASTDTQYF.

The V call is TRBV5-1, the J call TRBJ2-2; no clear D gene. There are 15 residues in the CDR3. CDR1 is SGHRS, CDR2 YFSETQ, per germline. Trimming shortened V by 6 bases and J by 3 bases, and 15 bases separated the two germline ends. The CDR3 sequence: CASTPAGWDTGELFF. CDR3 coding DNA: TGCGCCAGCACCCCGGCCGGATGGGACACCGGGGAGCTGTTTTTT.

This chain connects TRBV24-1 to TRBJ1-4; D is ambiguous. From germline, CDR1 is KGHDR and CDR2 SFDVKD. Between the trimmed V and J ends, which lost 0 bases and 8 bases, there was a span of 15 bases. The CDR3 runs 16 residues. The CDR3 loop is CATSDLGQRPLEKLFF. The CDR3 DNA reads TGTGCCACCAGTGATTTGGGTCAGAGACCTTTGGAAAAACTGTTTTTT.

CDR3 sequence: CASTHRRRGGYTF. Here the CDR3 DNA reads TGTGCCAGCACCCATCGGAGAAGGGGTGGCTACACCTTC. The gene calls are TRBV12-3 or TRBV12-4 and TRBJ1-2; tentative D call: TRBD1 (5 bases). Trimming stripped 7 bases from V and 7 bases from J, with 16 bases between. This CDR3 has 13 residues.

This chain uses TRBV6-5 with TRBJ1-2; no clear D. Germline CDR1 is MNHEY and CDR2 is SVGAGI. This CDR3 has 14 residues. V was cut by 6 bases and J by 7 bases, with 18 bases left in between. DNA of the CDR3: TGTGCCAGCAGATTTTCAGAAAGTTGGGGTGGCTACACCTTC. Translation gives CASRFSESWGGYTF.

The genes are TRBV7-8 and TRBJ1-1; perhaps TRBD1 as D (5 bases). Germline values: CDR1 SGHVS, CDR2 FQNEAQ. Deletions cut 5 bases from V and 0 bases from J, with 10 bases between. The CDR3 is 14 amino acids. Here the CDR3 DNA reads TGTGCCAGCAGCCCAGGACACATGAACACTGAAGCTTTCTTT. Protein: CASSPGHMNTEAFF.

CDR3 amino acids: CASSLRTQDTEAFF. CDR3 nucleotides: TGCGCCAGCAGCTTGCGTACCCAGGACACTGAAGCTTTCTTT. V is TRBV5-1 and J is TRBJ1-1; D is undetermined. The V and J ends lost 1 base and 3 bases respectively, with 10 bases between them. The CDR3 length is 14 residues. CDR1 SGHRS and CDR2 YFSETQ come from the germline V gene. Supplemented by reference TRBV5-1 and TRBJ1-1, the full variable domain reads KAGVTQTPRYLIKTRGQQVTLSCSPISGHRSVSWYQQTPGQGLQFLFEYFSETQRNKGNFPGRFSGRQFSNSRSEMNVSTLELGDSALYLCASSLRTQDTEAFFGQGTRLTVV.

This chain links TRBV11-2 with TRBJ1-2, with unresolved D. CDR1 is SGHAT and CDR2 is FQNNGV in the germline V gene. The CDR3 spans 15 residues. V lost 1 base and J 3 bases, leaving 12 bases between the germline ends. The CDR3 reads CASSLGSSADYGYTF. The CDR3 DNA reads TGTGCCAGCAGCTTAGGATCTTCCGCAGACTATGGCTACACCTTC.

This clone was seen only once. This rearrangement joins TRBV5-1 to TRBJ1-1, with D unclear. The CDR3 loop spans 14 amino acids. Trimming shortened V by 5 bases and J by 0 bases, and 11 bases separated the two germline ends. Germline V lookup: CDR1 SGHRS, CDR2 YFSETQ. As DNA, the CDR3 is TGCGCCAGCAGGTCTGTTACAGTGAACACTGAAGCTTTCTTT. Translated: CASRSVTVNTEAFF.

This clone came up once. The rearrangement links TRBV5-4 to TRBJ1-6; D is undetermined. From germline, CDR1 is SGHNT and CDR2 YYREEE (reference sequence). The CDR3 loop spans 14 amino acids. V was pared by 0 bases and J by 8 bases, with 9 bases between. As DNA, the CDR3 is TGTGCCAGCAGCTTGGTGGGGATGGATTCACCCCTCCACTTT. Residues: CASSLVGMDSPLHF.

The chain couples TRBV7-2 to TRBJ2-7; no clear D gene. This CDR3 spans 12 amino acids. CDR1 is SGHTA, CDR2 FQGNSA, per germline. Between the trimmed V and J ends, which lost 0 bases and 3 bases, there was a span of 3 bases. The CDR3, as DNA: TGTGCCAGCAGCTTAGCGCTCTACGAGCAGTACTTC. It translates to CASSLALYEQYF.